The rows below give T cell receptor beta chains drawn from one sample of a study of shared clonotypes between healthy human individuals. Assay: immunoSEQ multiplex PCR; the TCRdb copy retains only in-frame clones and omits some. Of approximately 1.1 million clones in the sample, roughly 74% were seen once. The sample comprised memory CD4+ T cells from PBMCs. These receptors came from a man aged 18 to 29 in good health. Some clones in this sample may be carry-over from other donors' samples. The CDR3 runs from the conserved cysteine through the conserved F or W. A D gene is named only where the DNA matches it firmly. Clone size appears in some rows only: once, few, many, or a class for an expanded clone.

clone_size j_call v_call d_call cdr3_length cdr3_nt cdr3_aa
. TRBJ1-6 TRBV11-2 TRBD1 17 TGTGCCAGCAGCTTACGGACCCCGGGAGGGGGCGATTCACCCCTCCACTTT CASSLRTPGGGDSPLHF
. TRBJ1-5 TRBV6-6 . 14 TGTGCCAGCAGTTACAGACAGACCAATCAGCCCCAGCATTTT CASSYRQTNQPQHF
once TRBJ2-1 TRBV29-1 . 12 TGCAGCGGACACAGGTATGACAATGAGCAGTTCTTC CSGHRYDNEQFF
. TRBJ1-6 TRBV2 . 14 TGTGCCAGCAGTGAAGTCGGGGCTTCTTCACCCCTCCACTTT CASSEVGASSPLHF
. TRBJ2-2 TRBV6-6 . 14 TGTGCCAGCCGCTTTGATTCGAACACCGGGGAGCTGTTTTTT CASRFDSNTGELFF
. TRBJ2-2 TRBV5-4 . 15 TGTGCCAGCAGGTCCGGGACGGCGAACACCGGGGAGCTGTTTTTT CASRSGTANTGELFF
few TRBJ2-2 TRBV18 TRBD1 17 TGTGCCAGCTCACCACAGGACAGGGGAGCGAACACCGGGGAGCTGTTTTTT CASSPQDRGANTGELFF
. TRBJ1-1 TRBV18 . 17 TGTGCCAGCTCACCACGGGGGGGCCTCGGATCGGACACTGAAGCTTTCTTT CASSPRGGLGSDTEAFF
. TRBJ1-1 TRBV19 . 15 TGTGCCAGTAGTAGGGCAGCCCCCGTGGGGACTGAAGCTTTCTTT CASSRAAPVGTEAFF
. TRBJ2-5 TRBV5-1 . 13 TGCGCCAGCAGCCCGGTGACTCAAGAGACCCAGTACTTC CASSPVTQETQYF
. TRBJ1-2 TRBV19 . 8 TGTGCCAGTAGTCTTGACACCTTC CASSLDTF
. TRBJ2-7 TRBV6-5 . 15 TGTGCCAGCAGTTACTCGTCGGTCCCTTCCTACGAGCAGTACTTC CASSYSSVPSYEQYF
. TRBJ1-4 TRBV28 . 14 TGTGCCATCCGAGACAGTGCAACTAATGAAAAACTGTTTTTT CAIRDSATNEKLFF
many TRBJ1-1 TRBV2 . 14 TGTGCCAGCAGTGTGATCGAGAGGAACACTGAAGCTTTCTTT CASSVIERNTEAFF
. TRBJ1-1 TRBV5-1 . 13 TGCGCCAGCAGCTGGACAGTGAACACTGAAGCTTTCTTT CASSWTVNTEAFF
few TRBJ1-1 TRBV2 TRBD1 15 TGTGCCAGCAGGGGGACAGGGGGCGCGAACACTGAAGCTTTCTTT CASRGTGGANTEAFF
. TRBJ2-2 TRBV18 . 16 TGTGCCAGCTCACAGCGGACACGATCGAACACCGGGGAGCTGTTTTTT CASSQRTRSNTGELFF
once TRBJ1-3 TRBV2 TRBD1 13 TGTGCCAGCAGGGACAGGGCTGGAAACACCATATATTTT CASRDRAGNTIYF
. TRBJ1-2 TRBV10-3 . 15 TGTGCCATCACCGGACAGCTAGGTGGGGCCTATGGCTACACCTTC CAITGQLGGAYGYTF
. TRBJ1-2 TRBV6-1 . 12 TGTGCCAGCAGTGTTTCGGTCTATGGCTACACCTTC CASSVSVYGYTF
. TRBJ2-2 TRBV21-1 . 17 TGTGCCAGCAGCGTACTAGCGGGAGTGACGAACACCGGGGAGCTGTTTTTT CASSVLAGVTNTGELFF
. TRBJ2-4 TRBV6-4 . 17 TGTGCCAGCAGTGACCCCACCGGTCGCGGGACCGGCCCGATTCAGTACTTC CASSDPTGRGTGPIQYF
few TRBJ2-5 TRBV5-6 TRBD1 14 TGTGCCAGCAGCATTGGGACAGGGGAAGAGACCCAGTACTTC CASSIGTGEETQYF
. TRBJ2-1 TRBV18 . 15 TGTGCCAGCTCACCACAAGGGGACACGTACAATGAGCAGTTCTTC CASSPQGDTYNEQFF
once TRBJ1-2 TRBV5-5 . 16 TGTGCCAGCAGCTTGTTCATACGGACCGTCGACTATGGCTACACCTTC CASSLFIRTVDYGYTF
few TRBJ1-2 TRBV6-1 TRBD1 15 TGTGCCAGCAGTGTCACGGGACAGACTAACTATGGCTACACCTTC CASSVTGQTNYGYTF
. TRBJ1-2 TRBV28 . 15 TGTGCCAGCAGTTTATCGTTCGGCAGCAACTATGGCTACACCTTC CASSLSFGSNYGYTF
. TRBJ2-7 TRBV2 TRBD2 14 TGTGCCAGCAGCCCGACTAGCGGGAGGGGTGAGCAGTACTTC CASSPTSGRGEQYF
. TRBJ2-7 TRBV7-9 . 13 TGTGCCAGCAGCCCAACTAGTGTACACGAGCAGTACTTC CASSPTSVHEQYF
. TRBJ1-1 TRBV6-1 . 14 TGTGCCAGCAGTGCACTCACAGCGAACACTGAAGCTTTCTTT CASSALTANTEAFF
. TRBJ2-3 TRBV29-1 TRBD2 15 TGCAGCGTTGAAGGGGCTAGCGGAAGCACAGATACGCAGTATTTT CSVEGASGSTDTQYF
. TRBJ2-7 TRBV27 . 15 TGTGCCAGCAGTTACCGTGGAAGTGGCGGGTACGAGCAGTACTTC CASSYRGSGGYEQYF
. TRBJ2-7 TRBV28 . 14 TGTGCCAGCAGTTTAGGCGGGACCCTCGACGAGCAGTACTTC CASSLGGTLDEQYF
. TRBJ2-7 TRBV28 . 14 TGTGCCACCTGGTCCCCCACCCTCTCCTACGAGCAGTACTTC CATWSPTLSYEQYF
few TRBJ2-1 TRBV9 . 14 TGTGCCAGCAGCGTAGGGCCGGGAGACAATGAGCAGTTCTTC CASSVGPGDNEQFF
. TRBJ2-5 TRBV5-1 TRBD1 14 TGCGCCAGCAGCCCCGGGACAGGGAAAGAGACCCAGTACTTC CASSPGTGKETQYF
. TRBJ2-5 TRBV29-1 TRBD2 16 TGCAGCGTTGCTCCGGGACTAGCAGTAAACCAAGAGACCCAGTACTTC CSVAPGLAVNQETQYF
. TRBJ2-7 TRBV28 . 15 TGTGCCAGCAGTTCCTTTCTTTTGTTTAACAACGAGCAGTACTTC CASSSFLLFNNEQYF
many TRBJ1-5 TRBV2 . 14 TGTGCCAGCAGTGGGGGGCAGGGCAATCAGCCCCAGCATTTT CASSGGQGNQPQHF
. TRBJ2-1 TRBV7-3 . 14 TGTGCCAGCACCGCCGGGGCGGGGAACAATGAGCAGTTCTTC CASTAGAGNNEQFF
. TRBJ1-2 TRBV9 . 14 TGTGCCAGCAGCACAGTGGACAGTTTTGAGGGCTACACCTTC CASSTVDSFEGYTF
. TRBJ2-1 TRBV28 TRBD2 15 TGTGCCAGCAGAGGGGGTAGCGGGAGTTTCACTGAGCAGTTCTTC CASRGGSGSFTEQFF
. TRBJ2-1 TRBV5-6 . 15 TGTGCCAGCAGTTTGAGGGATTCGCTGGCCAATGAGCAGTTCTTC CASSLRDSLANEQFF
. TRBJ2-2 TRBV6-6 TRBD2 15 TGTGCCAGCAGTCCTAGCGGGAGTGGGACCGGGGAGCTGTTTTTT CASSPSGSGTGELFF
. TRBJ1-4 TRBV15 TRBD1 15 TGTGCCACCAGCAGATTCGACAGGGGTAATGAAAAACTGTTTTTT CATSRFDRGNEKLFF
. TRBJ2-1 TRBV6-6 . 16 TGTGCCAGCAGATTACTGGGGGTAGGGAACGGCAATGAGCAGTTCTTC CASRLLGVGNGNEQFF